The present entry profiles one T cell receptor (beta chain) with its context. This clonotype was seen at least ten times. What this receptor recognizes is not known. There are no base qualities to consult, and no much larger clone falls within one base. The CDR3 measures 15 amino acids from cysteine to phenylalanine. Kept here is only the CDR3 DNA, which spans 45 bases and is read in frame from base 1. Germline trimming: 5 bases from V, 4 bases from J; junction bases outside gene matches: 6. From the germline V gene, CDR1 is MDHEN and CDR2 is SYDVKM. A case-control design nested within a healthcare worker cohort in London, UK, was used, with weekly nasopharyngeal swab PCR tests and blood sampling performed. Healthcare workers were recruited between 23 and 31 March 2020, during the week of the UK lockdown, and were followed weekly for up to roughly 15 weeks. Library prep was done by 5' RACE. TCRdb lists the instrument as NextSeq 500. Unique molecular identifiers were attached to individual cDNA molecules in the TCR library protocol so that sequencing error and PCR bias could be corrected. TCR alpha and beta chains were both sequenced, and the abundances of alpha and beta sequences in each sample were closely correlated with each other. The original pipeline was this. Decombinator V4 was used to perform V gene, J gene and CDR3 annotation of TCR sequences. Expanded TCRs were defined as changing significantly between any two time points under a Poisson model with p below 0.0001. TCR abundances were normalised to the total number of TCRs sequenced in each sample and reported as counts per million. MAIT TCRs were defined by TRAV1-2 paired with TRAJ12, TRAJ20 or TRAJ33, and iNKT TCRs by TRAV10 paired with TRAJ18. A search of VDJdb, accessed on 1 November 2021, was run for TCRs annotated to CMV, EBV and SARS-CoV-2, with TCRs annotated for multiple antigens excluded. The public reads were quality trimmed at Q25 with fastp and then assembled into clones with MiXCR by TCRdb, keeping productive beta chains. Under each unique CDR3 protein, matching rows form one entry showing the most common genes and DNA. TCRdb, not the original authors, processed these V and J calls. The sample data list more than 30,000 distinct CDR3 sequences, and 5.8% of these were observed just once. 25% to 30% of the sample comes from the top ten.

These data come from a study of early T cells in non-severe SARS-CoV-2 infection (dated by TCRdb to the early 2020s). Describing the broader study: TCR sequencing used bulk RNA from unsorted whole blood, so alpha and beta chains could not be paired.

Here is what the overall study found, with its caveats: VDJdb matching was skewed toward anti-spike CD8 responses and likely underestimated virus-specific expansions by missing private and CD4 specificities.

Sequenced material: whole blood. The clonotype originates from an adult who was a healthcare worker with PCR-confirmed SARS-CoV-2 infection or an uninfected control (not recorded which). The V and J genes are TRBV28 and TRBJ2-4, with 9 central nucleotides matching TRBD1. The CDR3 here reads CASSQPGTGKNIQYF. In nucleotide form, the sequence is TGTGCCAGCAGTCAACCTGGGACAGGGAAAAACATTCAGTACTTC.